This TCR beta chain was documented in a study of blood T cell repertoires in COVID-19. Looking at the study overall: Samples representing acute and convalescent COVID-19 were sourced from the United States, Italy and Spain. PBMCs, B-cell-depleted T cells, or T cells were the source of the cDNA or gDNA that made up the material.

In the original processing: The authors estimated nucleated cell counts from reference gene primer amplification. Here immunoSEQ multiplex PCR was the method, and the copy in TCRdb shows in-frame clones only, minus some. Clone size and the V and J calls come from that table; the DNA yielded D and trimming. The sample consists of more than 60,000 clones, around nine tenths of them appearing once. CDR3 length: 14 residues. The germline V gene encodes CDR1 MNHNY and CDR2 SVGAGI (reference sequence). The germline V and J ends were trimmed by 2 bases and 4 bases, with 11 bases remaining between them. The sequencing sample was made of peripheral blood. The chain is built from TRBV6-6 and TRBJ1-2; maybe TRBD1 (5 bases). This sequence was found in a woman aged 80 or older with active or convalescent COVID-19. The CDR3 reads CASSYLTGFYGYTF. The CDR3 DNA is TGTGCCAGCAGTTACCTTACAGGCTTCTATGGCTACACCTTC.